These T cell receptor beta chains were read from a single sample in a study of siplizumab effects on memory and regulatory T cells. TCRdb's table, derived via immunoSEQ multiplex PCR, lists solely in-frame clones and lacks some. The sample comprises under 85,000 clones, 80% to 90% of which are singletons, and 1.7% rests with the top ten. The sequencing sample was made of Tregs sorted from blood. The receptors were gathered from a human donor in good health. Each CDR3 is given without its conserved first and last residue.

J gene | V gene | CDR3 protein
TRBJ2-3 | TRBV29-1 | SVRDFTDTQY
TRBJ2-5 | TRBV28 | ASSKATSGSGGTQY
TRBJ1-4 | TRBV19 | ASSRNRGEKLF
TRBJ1-1 | TRBV7-9 | ASSLGDIMNTEAF
NA | TRBV7-9 | ASTSRSTYEQY
TRBJ2-7 | TRBV4-3 | ASSQGEPAKFYEQY
TRBJ2-3 | TRBV25-1 | ASSDSPYVTDTQY
TRBJ2-1 | TRBV7-3 | ASSSVGNLYNEQF
TRBJ2-5 | TRBV7-6 | ASSLVRETQY
TRBJ1-1 | TRBV30 | AWSARGGMNTEAF
TRBJ2-1 | TRBV5-1 | ASSPGLAALNEQF
TRBJ1-5 | TRBV19 | ASSILGATSNQPQH
TRBJ2-3 | TRBV7-9 | ASSPPGLAGGRDTQY
TRBJ1-5 | TRBV4-3 | ASSQDLGVRQGHQPQH
TRBJ2-7 | TRBV27 | ASNPDRGLAGALEQY
TRBJ2-7 | TRBV7-8 | ASSPSGSGTYEQY
TRBJ2-7 | TRBV19 | ASSILSGGEQY
TRBJ2-1 | TRBV9 | ASSVGTRSSYNEQF
TRBJ1-2 | TRBV7-2 | ASSPPGDHYGYT
TRBJ2-7 | TRBV29-1 | SVERGGHEQY
TRBJ1-3 | TRBV10-3 | ATRIGRVGSDSGNTIY
TRBJ1-1 | TRBV5-6 | ASSLGRGHLMNTEAF
TRBJ1-3 | TRBV18 | ASSPGGQSSGNTIY
TRBJ2-1 | TRBV11-3 | ASSHRVRRYNEQF
TRBJ2-3 | TRBV7-9 | ASSPGQGATDTQY
TRBJ2-1 | TRBV7-9 | ASSLEGGPTYNEQF
TRBJ2-2 | TRBV6-6 | ASSYSILAGAGELF
TRBJ2-1 | TRBV5-1 | ASSLSPATYNEQF
TRBJ1-1 | TRBV6-5 | ASRGQVSRGAF
TRBJ2-5 | TRBV10-3 | AISEARETQY
TRBJ1-4 | TRBV5-6 | ASSRDRGRKNEKLF
TRBJ2-1 | TRBV4-3 | ASSRGQGGTYNEQF
TRBJ1-5 | TRBV28 | ASSPLDQPQH
TRBJ2-7 | TRBV14 | ASSQLGGQGVLYEQY
TRBJ2-1 | TRBV28 | ASTNGTSGTHEQF
TRBJ1-5 | TRBV19 | ASKLDWTHDQPQH
TRBJ1-1 | TRBV9 | ASSVDSQLMNTEAF
TRBJ1-5 | TRBV28 | ASSGPTGVSQPQH
TRBJ1-3 | TRBV18 | ASSEDGSSGNTIY
TRBJ1-2 | TRBV6-8 | ASSANYGYT
TRBJ2-7 | TRBV7-7 | ASSPGGSYEQY